The 28 T cell receptor beta chains given below trace back to one sample, sequenced in a study of blood T cell repertoires in COVID-19. The data were produced by immunoSEQ multiplex PCR, yet TCRdb's version contains in-frame clones alone and is incomplete. The sample yields 120,000 or so clones, approximately 81% seen once. Material for sequencing was peripheral blood. The source is a woman under 40 who had recovered from COVID-19.

The chain uses TRBV12-5 and TRBJ2-3; 7 bases are shared with TRBD1. The trim removed 2 bases at V and 3 bases at J, leaving 5 bases unmatched. The CDR3 is 15 amino acids. Germline V gene lookup returns CDR1 LGHNT and CDR2 FRNRAP. CDR3 loop: CASGLSQGYTDTQYF. As DNA, the CDR3 is TGTGCTAGTGGTTTGTCACAGGGGTATACAGATACGCAGTATTTT.

In this sample, this clone turned up a few times. V and J are TRBV15 and TRBJ1-1; TRBD1 might be the D (6 bases). CDR1 and CDR2 (germline): LNHNV, YYDKDF (reference sequence). The V gene lost 3 bases and the J gene lost 6 bases, with 23 bases spanning the gap. The CDR3 totals 17 residues. Written as DNA, the CDR3 is TGTGCCACCAGCAGCTCCCCTCGGCAGGGGATGTTTCCTGAAGCTTTCTTT. Protein product: CATSSSPRQGMFPEAFF. Filled out from reference TRBV15 and TRBJ1-1, the complete variable domain reads DAMVIQNPRYQVTQFGKPVTLSCSQTLNHNVMYWYQQKSSQAPKLLFHYYDKDFNNEADTPDNFQSRRPNTSFCFLDIRSPGLGDTAMYLCATSSSPRQGMFPEAFFGQGTRLTVV.

CDR3 in DNA: TGTGCCAGCAGTTACTCGAAGTCCCCACAGCGGGCGGCCTACAATGAGCAGTTCTTC. It yields the protein CASSYSKSPQRAAYNEQFF. The chain uses TRBV6-2 or TRBV6-3 and TRBJ2-1; the D gene is possibly TRBD2 (6 bases). Germline lookup yields CDR1 MNHEY and CDR2 SVGEGT. This CDR3 has 19 residues. Deletions cut 0 bases from V and 2 bases from J, with 20 bases between.

This chain joins TRBV28 and TRBJ2-7, with TRBD2 matching over 9 bases. CDR3 size: 18 residues. From germline, CDR1 is MDHEN and CDR2 SYDVKM. Trimming removed 7 bases from V and 0 bases from J; junction bases left unmatched: 16. The CDR3, as DNA: TGTGCCAGCAATCCCCCAGGAGGAGCGGGGGGTCTCTCCTACGAGCAGTACTTC. This gives the protein CASNPPGGAGGLSYEQYF.

The chain uses TRBV6-5 and TRBJ2-7, with TRBD1 as a possible D gene (5 bases). Trimming cost V 6 bases and J 2 bases, with 11 bases left between them. The germline CDR1 and CDR2 sequences are MNHEY and SVGAGI. The CDR3 length is 13 residues. CDR3 sequence: CASRKDTPYEQYF. The DNA of the CDR3 is TGTGCCAGCAGGAAGGACACACCCTACGAGCAGTACTTC.

The chain's CDR3 is CASRLNNEQFF. The CDR3 nucleotides are TGTGCCAGCCGACTAAACAATGAGCAGTTCTTC. V is TRBV6-5 and J is TRBJ2-1; tentatively, D is TRBD2 (5 bases). The V end lost 8 bases, the J end lost 5 bases, and 7 bases lay between the germline ends. The CDR3 has 11 amino acids. Germline V gene sequence: CDR1 MNHEY, CDR2 SVGAGI.

This clone was detected once. The V gene is TRBV24-1, the J gene TRBJ2-1, with TRBD2 matching 14 bases. Germline lookup yields CDR1 KGHDR and CDR2 SFDVKD. V lost 2 bases and J lost 7; bases outside the gene matches: 9. The CDR3 extends over 18 amino acids. This chain's CDR3 is CATSDSRTSGGFNNEQFF. In DNA, the CDR3 is TGTGCCACCAGTGATTCGCGGACTAGCGGGGGGTTTAATAATGAGCAGTTCTTC.

The chain couples TRBV3-1 (or the pseudogene TRBV3-2) to TRBJ2-7; a possible D gene is TRBD2 (5 bases). Trimming left V 0 bases short and J 9 bases short, with 18 bases between. Germline CDR1 LGHDT, CDR2 YNNKEL (reference sequence). The CDR3 is 15 amino acids. CDR3: CASSQDTFSREGQYF. The CDR3 region has the DNA TGTGCCAGCAGCCAAGATACGTTTTCCCGTGAGGGGCAGTACTTC.

This chain uses TRBV10-2 with TRBJ2-7; D is uncertain. The CDR3 consists of 13 residues. CDR1 WSHSY and CDR2 SAAADI come from the germline V gene. V was cut by 8 bases and J by 6 bases, with 17 bases left in between. The CDR3 spells CASGPPPPREQYF. The CDR3 DNA sequence: TGCGCCAGCGGCCCGCCCCCTCCTCGCGAGCAGTACTTC.

The rearrangement joins TRBV6-5 to TRBJ2-2, with 9 bases that match TRBD1. V gave up 5 bases and J gave up 5 bases; unmatched junction bases: 6. Germline V gene data show CDR1 as MNHEY and CDR2 as SVGAGI. The CDR3 runs 15 residues. In DNA form, the CDR3 reads TGTGCCAGCAGTCGTCCGGGACAGGGAACCGGGGAGCTGTTTTTT. Amino acid sequence: CASSRPGQGTGELFF.

This chain links TRBV28 with TRBJ2-3; the match to TRBD2 covers 13 bases. There are 19 residues in the CDR3. Germline V lookup: CDR1 MDHEN, CDR2 SYDVKM. With V trimmed by 5 bases and J by 2 bases, 13 bases remained unmatched. CDR3 region: CASSTTSGRGGRYTDTQYF. Here the CDR3 DNA reads TGTGCCAGCAGTACCACTAGCGGGAGGGGGGGCAGGTACACAGATACGCAGTATTTT.

The chain uses TRBV2 and TRBJ2-1; 7 positions agree with TRBD1. V shed 6 bases, J shed 2 bases, and the junction held 4 bases outside the gene matches. The V gene's germline CDR1 is SNHLY and CDR2 FYNNEI. This CDR3 is built from 14 residues. The CDR3 nucleotides read TGTGCCAGCAGGCCGGGACAGACCTACAATGAGCAGTTCTTC. It yields the protein CASRPGQTYNEQFF. The full variable domain, with the rest looked up from reference TRBV2 and TRBJ2-1, is EPEVTQTPSHQVTQMGQEVILRCVPISNHLYFYWYRQILGQKVEFLVSFYNNEISEKSEIFDDQFSVERPDGSNFTLKIRSTKLEDSAMYFCASRPGQTYNEQFFGPGTRLTVL.

V is TRBV5-6 and J is TRBJ2-3; 10 bases match TRBD1. The CDR3 length is 14 residues. Germline values: CDR1 SGHDT, CDR2 YYEEEE. The V segment lost 5 bases and the J segment 8 bases; nucleotides outside the gene matches: 8. The CDR3 region has the DNA TGTGCCAGCAGGGCCGGGACAGGGGCCCTTACGCAGTATTTT. It specifies CASRAGTGALTQYF. The whole variable domain, filled in from reference TRBV5-6 and TRBJ2-3, reads DAGVTQSPTHLIKTRGQQVTLRCSPKSGHDTVSWYQQALGQGPQFIFQYYEEEERQRGNFPDRFSGHQFPNYSSELNVNALLLGDSALYLCASRAGTGALTQYFGPGTRLTVL.

The CDR3 DNA is TGTGCCAGCAGTTTATCCCTAGTGAACACTGAAGCTTTCTTT. It specifies CASSLSLVNTEAFF. The rearrangement links TRBV28 to TRBJ1-1; D is unresolved. V lost 1 base and J lost 0, with 6 bases in between. Per the germline V gene, CDR1 is MDHEN and CDR2 is SYDVKM. The CDR3 totals 14 residues.

The chain uses TRBV18 and TRBJ1-3; 8 bases align to TRBD1. Germline loops: CDR1 KGHSH, CDR2 LQKENI. CDR3 length: 15 amino acids. Losses at the gene ends were 0 bases for V and 7 bases for J; bases not matched to a gene: 5. CDR3 in DNA: TGTGCCAGCTCACCACCCCAGGGGGCGGCTAACACCATATATTTT. Translated: CASSPPQGAANTIYF. The whole variable domain, remainder taken from reference TRBV18 and TRBJ1-3, is NAGVMQNPRHLVRRRGQEARLRCSPMKGHSHVYWYRQLPEEGLKFMVYLQKENIIDESGMPKERFSAEFPKEGPSILRIQQVVRGDSAAYFCASSPPQGAANTIYFGEGSWLTVV.

This sequence joins TRBV7-9 and TRBJ2-1; TRBD2 matches at 14 bases. Germline V gives CDR1 SEHNR, CDR2 FQNEAQ (reference sequence). V dropped 8 bases and J dropped 7; count of bases not matched to a gene: 10. This CDR3 contains 16 residues. CDR3 coding DNA: TGTGCCAGCCGGAGGGGACTAGCGGGGGAAGAGAATGAGCAGTTCTTC. It translates to CASRRGLAGEENEQFF.

V is TRBV6-5 and J is TRBJ2-2; D call uncertain. V lost 4 bases to trimming and J lost 7 bases, with 10 bases between them. The germline V gene has CDR1 MNHEY and CDR2 SVGAGI. This CDR3 has 13 amino acids. CDR3 in amino acids: CASSSNFIGELFF. CDR3 coding DNA: TGTGCCAGCAGTTCCAACTTCATCGGGGAGCTGTTTTTT.

The chain recombines TRBV5-5 with TRBJ2-7; D perhaps matches TRBD2 (6 bases). With 1 base removed from V and 2 bases from J, the gap between germline ends came to 13 bases. The CDR3 totals 15 residues. Germline V CDR1 and CDR2: SGHKS, YYEKEE (reference sequence). For the CDR3, the DNA is TGTGCCAGCAGCTTGAACCTTAGACTAGCCTACGAGCAGTACTTC. It translates to CASSLNLRLAYEQYF.

This clone has more than one count but fewer than ten. The V gene is TRBV5-1, the J gene TRBJ2-7; 7 positions match TRBD2. The germline CDR1 and CDR2 sequences are SGHRS and YFSETQ. The CDR3 is 14 amino acids. V dropped 1 base and J dropped 5; count of bases not matched to a gene: 6. CDR3 sequence: CASSLSGRADEQYF. For the CDR3, the DNA is TGCGCCAGCAGCTTGTCAGGGAGGGCCGACGAGCAGTACTTC.

The chain uses TRBV2 and TRBJ1-6; D possibly corresponds to TRBD1 (5 bases). Germline CDR1 is SNHLY and CDR2 is FYNNEI. With 7 bases removed from V and 4 bases from J, the gap between germline ends came to 17 bases. The CDR3 spans 16 residues. The CDR3 region has the DNA TGTGCCAGCACCTTCGGGGGATCGGGGTATAATTCACCCCTCCACTTT. Its translation is CASTFGGSGYNSPLHF.

The V and J genes are TRBV7-9 and TRBJ1-2; D remains unclear. The CDR3 is made up of 14 amino acids. Trimming left V 6 bases short and J 0 bases short, with 11 bases between. CDR1 SEHNR and CDR2 FQNEAQ come from the germline V gene (reference sequence). The CDR3 coding sequence is TGTGCCAGCAGTCCTAGTGGCGCTAACTATGGCTACACCTTC. Residues: CASSPSGANYGYTF. Full variable domain (rest looked up from reference TRBV7-9 and TRBJ1-2): DTGVSQNPRHKITKRGQNVTFRCDPISEHNRLYWYRQTLGQGPEFLTYFQNEAQLEKSRLLSDRFSAERPKGSFSTLEIQRTEQGDSAMYLCASSPSGANYGYTFGSGTRLTVV.

This chain joins TRBV5-1 and TRBJ2-1; D is perhaps TRBD2 (5 bases). Germline CDR1 and CDR2: SGHRS and YFSETQ. The CDR3 loop spans 15 amino acids. Between the trimmed V and J ends, which lost 0 bases and 2 bases, there was a span of 9 bases. DNA for the CDR3: TGCGCCAGCAGCTTGGGAGAGGGCCCCTACAATGAGCAGTTCTTC. Amino acid sequence: CASSLGEGPYNEQFF.

This clone was picked up a small number of times. The chain combines TRBV9 with TRBJ2-1; 7 positions match TRBD1. Germline values: CDR1 SGDLS, CDR2 YYNGEE. This CDR3 has 13 amino acids. Trimming cost V 4 bases and J 6 bases; bases outside gene matches: 4. The CDR3 nucleotides are TGTGCCAGCAGCCCTAGGGGGCGCAATGAGCAGTTCTTC. Translation gives CASSPRGRNEQFF.

The DNA of the CDR3 is TGTGCCAGCAGCAAGACAGGTTATGGCTACACCTTC. Translation: CASSKTGYGYTF. The chain joins TRBV27 to TRBJ1-2, with a tentative D call TRBD1 (6 bases). The V end lost 6 bases, the J end lost 5 bases, and 10 bases lay between the germline ends. The length of the CDR3 is 12 residues. The germline V gene encodes CDR1 MNHEY and CDR2 SMNVEV (reference sequence).

The sample holds one count of this clone. The genes are TRBV18 and TRBJ1-1, with D maybe TRBD1 (5 bases). CDR3 length equals 16 residues. CDR1 and CDR2 from the germline V gene are KGHSH and LQKENI. The V end lost 2 bases, the J end lost 0 bases, and 13 bases lay between the germline ends. The CDR3 nucleotides read TGTGCCAGCTCACCAAAAGCGACAGAAATGAACACTGAAGCTTTCTTT. Amino acids: CASSPKATEMNTEAFF.

The genes are TRBV3-1 (or the pseudogene TRBV3-2) and TRBJ1-3; 10 bases fit TRBD1. CDR1 and CDR2 (germline): LGHDT, YNNKEL (reference sequence). This CDR3 spans 16 amino acids. After removal of 2 bases from V and 4 bases from J, the junction contained 5 bases not matched to a gene. CDR3 in amino acids: CASSQLGQGTGNTIYF. The CDR3 nucleotides are TGTGCCAGCAGCCAATTGGGACAGGGGACAGGAAACACCATATATTTT.

This chain connects TRBV6-5 to TRBJ1-5, with 10 bases identical to TRBD1. Germline V CDR1 and CDR2: MNHEY, SVGAGI. This CDR3 is built from 15 residues. J was trimmed by 3 bases and V by 8 bases; bases with no gene match: 7. The CDR3 loop is CASARDRGLNQPQHF. The CDR3 coding sequence is TGTGCCAGCGCCCGGGACAGGGGACTCAATCAGCCCCAGCATTTT.

The gene calls are TRBV2 and TRBJ1-2; perhaps TRBD1 as D (6 bases). Per the germline V gene, CDR1 is SNHLY and CDR2 is FYNNEI. This CDR3 spans 14 amino acids. Trimming removed 2 bases at V and 4 bases at J, with 11 bases between. For the CDR3, the DNA is TGTGCCAGCAGTGAATTACAGGGAATCTATGGCTACACCTTC. Residues: CASSELQGIYGYTF.